These T cell receptor beta chains were read from a single sample in a study of blood T cell repertoires in COVID-19. The assay was immunoSEQ multiplex PCR, and TCRdb's table has in-frame clones only and misses some. The sample consists of roughly 360,000 clones, around 83% of them appearing once. Sequencing input: PBMCs or T cells enriched from blood (not recorded which). Source of these receptors: a woman between 50 and 59 years old who had recovered from COVID-19. The CDR3 runs from the conserved cysteine through the conserved F or W. A D gene is named only where the DNA matches it firmly. Size tells how often a clone was seen (once, few, many) or the class of an expanded clone, and some rows leave it out.

v_gene: TRBV9; j_gene: TRBJ2-7; d_gene: TRBD2; abundance: NA; CDR3aa: CASSPHPLAGEFEQYF; CDR3nt: TGTGCCAGCAGCCCCCATCCCTTAGCGGGAGAATTCGAGCAGTACTTC
v_gene: TRBV6-2/TRBV6-3; j_gene: TRBJ1-2; d_gene: NA; abundance: NA; CDR3aa: CASSYSGSYGYTF; CDR3nt: TGTGCCAGCAGTTACTCCGGTTCCTATGGCTACACCTTC
v_gene: TRBV3-1/TRBV3-2; j_gene: TRBJ2-7; d_gene: TRBD1; abundance: NA; CDR3aa: CASSQDLSTRTGNGDEQYF; CDR3nt: TGTGCCAGCAGCCAAGATTTGTCGACCCGGACAGGGAATGGGGACGAGCAGTACTTC
v_gene: TRBV7-3; j_gene: TRBJ1-6; d_gene: TRBD1; abundance: few; CDR3aa: CASSLNPPTGGSPLHF; CDR3nt: TGTGCCAGCAGCTTAAATCCCCCGACAGGGGGTTCACCCCTCCACTTT
v_gene: TRBV5-4; j_gene: TRBJ2-5; d_gene: TRBD2; abundance: NA; CDR3aa: CASSLSGGGRRSETQYF; CDR3nt: TGTGCCAGCAGCTTGTCTGGCGGGGGGAGGCGGTCGGAGACCCAGTACTTC
v_gene: TRBV27; j_gene: TRBJ1-2; d_gene: TRBD1; abundance: once; CDR3aa: CASSLNARTGTDYGYTF; CDR3nt: TGTGCCAGCAGTTTAAATGCGCGAACCGGGACAGACTATGGCTACACCTTC
v_gene: TRBV5-1; j_gene: TRBJ1-1; d_gene: NA; abundance: NA; CDR3aa: CASSLAQGNTEAFF; CDR3nt: TGCGCCAGCAGCTTGGCCCAGGGTAACACTGAAGCTTTCTTT
v_gene: TRBV6-5; j_gene: TRBJ2-2; d_gene: NA; abundance: NA; CDR3aa: CASIRENTGELFF; CDR3nt: TGTGCCAGCATTCGGGAGAACACCGGGGAGCTGTTTTTT
v_gene: TRBV6-1; j_gene: TRBJ1-2; d_gene: NA; abundance: NA; CDR3aa: CASSEPVTYGYTF; CDR3nt: TGTGCCAGCAGTGAACCTGTGACATATGGCTACACCTTC
v_gene: TRBV7-2; j_gene: TRBJ1-2; d_gene: TRBD1; abundance: once; CDR3aa: CASSSQGQGGGYTF; CDR3nt: TGTGCCAGCAGCTCCCAAGGACAGGGTGGTGGCTACACCTTC
v_gene: TRBV30; j_gene: TRBJ2-7; d_gene: TRBD2; abundance: NA; CDR3aa: CAWSVSRTSFTYEQYF; CDR3nt: TGTGCCTGGAGTGTATCCCGGACTAGCTTCACCTACGAGCAGTACTTC
v_gene: TRBV9; j_gene: TRBJ2-5; d_gene: TRBD2; abundance: NA; CDR3aa: CASSVAGGGVKETQYF; CDR3nt: TGTGCCAGCAGCGTAGCGGGGGGGGGTGTGAAAGAGACCCAGTACTTC
v_gene: TRBV3-1/TRBV3-2; j_gene: TRBJ1-2; d_gene: TRBD1; abundance: NA; CDR3aa: CASSYPGQVLSGYTF; CDR3nt: TGTGCCAGCAGTTACCCGGGACAGGTATTGAGCGGCTACACCTTC
v_gene: TRBV19; j_gene: TRBJ1-5; d_gene: NA; abundance: NA; CDR3aa: CASTGAALWPQHF; CDR3nt: TGTGCCAGTACTGGGGCAGCCCTATGGCCCCAGCATTTT
v_gene: TRBV6-5; j_gene: TRBJ1-1; d_gene: NA; abundance: NA; CDR3aa: CASIVQVLNTEAFF; CDR3nt: TGTGCCAGCATCGTACAGGTACTGAACACTGAAGCTTTCTTT
v_gene: TRBV27; j_gene: TRBJ1-1; d_gene: NA; abundance: NA; CDR3aa: CASNAGAGNTEAFF; CDR3nt: TGTGCCAGCAACGCGGGCGCAGGAAACACTGAAGCTTTCTTT
v_gene: TRBV20-1; j_gene: TRBJ1-1; d_gene: NA; abundance: NA; CDR3aa: CSAYKNTEAFF; CDR3nt: TGCAGTGCCTATAAGAACACTGAAGCTTTCTTT
v_gene: TRBV7-8; j_gene: TRBJ2-3; d_gene: TRBD2; abundance: NA; CDR3aa: CASSLTTSGRAGDTQYF; CDR3nt: TGTGCCAGCAGCTTAACGACTAGCGGGAGGGCCGGAGATACGCAGTATTTT
v_gene: TRBV7-3; j_gene: TRBJ1-2; d_gene: TRBD1; abundance: NA; CDR3aa: CASSLTGTGDGYTF; CDR3nt: TGTGCCAGCAGCCTAACCGGGACAGGGGATGGCTACACCTTC
v_gene: TRBV5-1; j_gene: TRBJ1-6; d_gene: NA; abundance: NA; CDR3aa: CASRLARADGDSPLHF; CDR3nt: TGCGCCAGCCGACTAGCCAGGGCGGACGGCGATTCACCCCTCCACTTT
v_gene: TRBV18; j_gene: TRBJ2-1; d_gene: NA; abundance: NA; CDR3aa: CASSPPSINEQFF; CDR3nt: TGTGCCAGCTCACCACCGTCTATTAATGAGCAGTTCTTC
v_gene: TRBV4-3; j_gene: TRBJ1-1; d_gene: NA; abundance: NA; CDR3aa: CASSQDHPGGLEAFF; CDR3nt: TGCGCCAGCAGCCAAGACCACCCCGGGGGACTTGAAGCTTTCTTT
v_gene: TRBV11-2; j_gene: TRBJ1-2; d_gene: NA; abundance: NA; CDR3aa: CASSFSHYGYTF; CDR3nt: TGTGCCAGCAGCTTCTCCCACTATGGCTACACCTTC
v_gene: TRBV5-6; j_gene: TRBJ1-6; d_gene: NA; abundance: NA; CDR3aa: CASSLVAGSPLHF; CDR3nt: TGTGCCAGCAGCTTGGTGGCGGGGTCCCCCCTCCACTTT
v_gene: TRBV9; j_gene: TRBJ2-2; d_gene: TRBD2; abundance: NA; CDR3aa: CATSHGGSNTGELFF; CDR3nt: TGTGCCACTTCCCATGGCGGGAGTAACACCGGGGAGCTGTTTTTT
v_gene: TRBV5-1; j_gene: TRBJ1-6; d_gene: NA; abundance: NA; CDR3aa: CASSLNSGPLHF; CDR3nt: TGCGCCAGCAGCTTGAACAGCGGGCCCCTCCACTTT